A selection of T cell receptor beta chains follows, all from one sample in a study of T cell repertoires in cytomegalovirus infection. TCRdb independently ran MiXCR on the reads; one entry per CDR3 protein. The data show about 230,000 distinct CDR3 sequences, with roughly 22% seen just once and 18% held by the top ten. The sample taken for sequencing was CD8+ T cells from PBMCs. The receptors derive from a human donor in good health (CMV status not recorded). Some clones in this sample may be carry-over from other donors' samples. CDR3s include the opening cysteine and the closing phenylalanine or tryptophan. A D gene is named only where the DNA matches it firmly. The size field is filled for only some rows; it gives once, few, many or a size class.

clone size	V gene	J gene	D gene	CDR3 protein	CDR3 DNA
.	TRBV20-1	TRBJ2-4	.	CSARDVWITKNIQYF	TGCAGTGCTAGAGATGTTTGGATTACCAAAAACATTCAGTACTTC
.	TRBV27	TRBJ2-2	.	CASSTDTADTGELFF	TGTGCCAGCAGTACGGACACTGCGGACACCGGGGAGCTGTTTTTT
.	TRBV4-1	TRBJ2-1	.	CASSQRHGGSRSYNEQFF	TGCGCCAGCAGCCAGAGGCATGGCGGGTCGCGCTCCTACAATGAGCAGTTCTTC
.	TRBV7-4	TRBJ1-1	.	CASSGRTGSDTEAFF	TGTGCCAGCAGCGGACGAACAGGGTCGGACACTGAAGCTTTCTTT
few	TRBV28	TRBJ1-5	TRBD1	CASSRYIGQGTGQPQHF	TGTGCCAGCAGCCGATATATAGGACAGGGGACAGGGCAGCCCCAGCATTTT
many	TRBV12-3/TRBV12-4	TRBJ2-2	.	CASRPEGGPGELFF	TGTGCCAGCAGGCCCGAGGGTGGGCCCGGGGAGCTGTTTTTT
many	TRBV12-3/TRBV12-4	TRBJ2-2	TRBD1	CASSTGQGDTGELFF	TGTGCCAGCAGTACCGGACAGGGAGACACCGGGGAGCTGTTTTTT
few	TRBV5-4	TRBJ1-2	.	CASSLRGDNYGYTF	TGTGCCAGCAGCTTGCGGGGGGATAACTATGGCTACACCTTC
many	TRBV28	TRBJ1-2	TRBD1	CASSSPGGNYGYTF	TGTGCCAGCAGTTCCCCAGGGGGGAACTATGGCTACACCTTC
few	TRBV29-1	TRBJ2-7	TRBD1	CSVEEADRGYEQYF	TGCAGCGTTGAAGAGGCGGACAGGGGGTACGAGCAGTACTTC
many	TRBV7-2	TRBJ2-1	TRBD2	CASSYTGGLDEQFF	TGTGCCAGCAGCTATACGGGGGGACTCGATGAGCAGTTCTTC
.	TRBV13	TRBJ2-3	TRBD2	CASSLGGLAAADTQYF	TGTGCCAGCAGCTTAGGGGGACTAGCGGCTGCAGATACGCAGTATTTT
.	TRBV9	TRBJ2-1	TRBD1	CASGDRGYEQFF	TGTGCCAGCGGCGACAGGGGCTATGAGCAGTTCTTC
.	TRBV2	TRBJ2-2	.	CASGYPGGTGELFF	TGTGCCAGCGGATATCCTGGAGGCACCGGGGAGCTGTTTTTT
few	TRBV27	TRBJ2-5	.	CASSNYWGTQETQYF	TGTGCCAGCAGCAACTATTGGGGGACCCAAGAGACCCAGTACTTC
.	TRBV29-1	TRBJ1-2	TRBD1	CSVPTGEGGYTF	TGCAGCGTCCCGACAGGGGAGGGTGGCTACACCTTC
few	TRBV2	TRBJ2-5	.	CASSESTQETQYF	TGTGCCAGCAGTGAATCTACACAAGAGACCCAGTACTTC
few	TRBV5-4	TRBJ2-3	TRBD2	CASSLGPLTSGKDTQYF	TGTGCCAGCAGCTTGGGGCCGTTGACTAGCGGGAAAGATACGCAGTATTTT
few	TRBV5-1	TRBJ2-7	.	CASPPSDEQYF	TGCGCCAGCCCCCCCAGCGACGAGCAGTACTTC
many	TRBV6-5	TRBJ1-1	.	CASSYGVGYDEAFF	TGTGCCAGCAGTTACGGGGTTGGATACGATGAAGCTTTCTTT
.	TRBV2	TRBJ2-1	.	CASHDSYNEQFF	TGTGCCAGCCATGACTCCTACAATGAGCAGTTCTTC
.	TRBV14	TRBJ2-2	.	CASSLWGPGNTGELFF	TGTGCCAGCAGCCTATGGGGGCCGGGGAACACCGGGGAGCTGTTTTTT
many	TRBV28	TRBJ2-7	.	CASSLSLGSGSPYEQYF	TGTGCCAGCAGTTTATCCCTCGGCTCAGGGTCGCCCTACGAGCAGTACTTC
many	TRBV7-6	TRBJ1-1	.	CASSSPGGARNTEAFF	TGTGCCAGCAGCTCCCCCGGGGGGGCGAGGAACACTGAAGCTTTCTTT
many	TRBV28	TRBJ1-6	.	CASSWDTSSYNSPLHF	TGTGCCAGCAGTTGGGACACGAGCTCCTATAATTCACCCCTCCACTTT
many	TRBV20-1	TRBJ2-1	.	CSATKGNSYNEQFF	TGCAGTGCTACTAAGGGAAACTCCTACAATGAGCAGTTCTTC